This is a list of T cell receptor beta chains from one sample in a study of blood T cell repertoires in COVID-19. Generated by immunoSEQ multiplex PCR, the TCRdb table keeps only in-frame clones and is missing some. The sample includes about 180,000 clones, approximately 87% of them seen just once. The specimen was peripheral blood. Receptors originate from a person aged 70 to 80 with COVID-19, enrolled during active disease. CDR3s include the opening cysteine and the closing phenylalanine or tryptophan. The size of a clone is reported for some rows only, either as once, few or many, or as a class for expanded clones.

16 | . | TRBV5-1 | CASSLTGQLVQETQYF
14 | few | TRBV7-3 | CASSPGGGLGELFF
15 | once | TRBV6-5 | CASSRTHKGSTEAFF
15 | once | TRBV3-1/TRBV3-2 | CASSPKDYSYNEQFF
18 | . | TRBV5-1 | CASSAASGGNPGTDTQYF
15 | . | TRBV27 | CASSAGQGKKTEAFF
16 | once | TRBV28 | CASSLIAGVNPNEQFF
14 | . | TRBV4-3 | CASSQADRAGEAFF
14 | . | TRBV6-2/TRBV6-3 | CASSLDSGNQPQHF
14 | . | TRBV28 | CASTLSGASYEQYF
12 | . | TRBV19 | CASCGSNQPQHF
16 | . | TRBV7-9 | CASSDRQGLMNTEAFF
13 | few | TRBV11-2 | CASSLDRATEQYF
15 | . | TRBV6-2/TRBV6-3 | CASSYSGGRGETQYF
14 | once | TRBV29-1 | CSVGGQEFQETQYF
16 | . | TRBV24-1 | CATSDSTGKPDNEQFF
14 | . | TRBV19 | CASSLPGGNTEAFF
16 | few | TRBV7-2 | CASSLAGMYNNSPLHF
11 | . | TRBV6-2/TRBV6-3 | CASSTGYGYTF
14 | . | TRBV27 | CASSLGQGVAEQYF
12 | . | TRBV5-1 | CASSRGDGEQYF
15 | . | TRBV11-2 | CASSLGGGAKDTQYF
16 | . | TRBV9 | CASSPRTSGSTDTQYF
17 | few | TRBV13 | CASSPRGAGGSKNIQYF
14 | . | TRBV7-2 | CASSLSRMNYEQYF
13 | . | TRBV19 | CASRDRLNTEAFF
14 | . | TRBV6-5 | CASKSGQFNQPQHF
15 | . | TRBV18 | CASSPPSGRYNEQFF
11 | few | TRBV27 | CASSSLYEQYF
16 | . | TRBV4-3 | CASSQGPGGNTGELFF
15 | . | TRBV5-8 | CASSPEVGAGYEQYF
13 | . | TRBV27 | CASSLSRVETQYF
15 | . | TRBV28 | CASSISLDSSYGYTF
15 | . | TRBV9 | CASSPRDRGRQTQYF
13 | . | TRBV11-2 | CASADTPNTEAFF
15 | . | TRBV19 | CASSLRQYSNQPQHF
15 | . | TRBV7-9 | CASSLIGQFGAPLHF
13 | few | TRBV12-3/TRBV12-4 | CASQGGAAYEQFF
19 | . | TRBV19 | CASKLTSGSAPTVKNIQYF
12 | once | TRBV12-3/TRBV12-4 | CASSLGGEQLFF
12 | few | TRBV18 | CASSNGQGEAFF
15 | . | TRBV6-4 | CASSPDRGHNNEQFF
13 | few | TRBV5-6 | CASSQGQIYEQYF
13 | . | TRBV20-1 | CSASQGGLDGYTF
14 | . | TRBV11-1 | CASSRSTSSYEQYF
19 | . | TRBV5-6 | CASTPLRTVGIALNTEAFF
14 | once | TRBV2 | CARREGNGGETQYF
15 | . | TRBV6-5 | CASSPTQGAYYGYTF